Each of the 26 T cell receptor beta chains below was sequenced from the same sample in a study of T cell responses to AZD1222 COVID-19 vaccine. Using immunoSEQ multiplex PCR, the repertoire was profiled, and TCRdb retains in-frame clones only, with some absent. The repertoire holds under 20,000 clones, with roughly 84% as singletons. The sample in question was peripheral blood, obtained 28 days after the second AZD1222 dose. The origin of the receptors is an adult who received the AZD1222 COVID-19 vaccine.

Written as DNA, the CDR3 is TGTGCCAGCAGCCTTGGGACTAGCGGGGTTACCGGTGAGCAGTTCTTC. It translates to CASSLGTSGVTGEQFF. The V gene is TRBV3-1 (or the pseudogene TRBV3-2), the J gene TRBJ2-1, with TRBD2 matching 13 bases. The CDR3 is 16 amino acids. V was clipped by 4 bases and J by 9 bases; unmatched bases: 9. In germline, CDR1 is LGHDT, CDR2 YNNKEL (reference sequence).

The chain links TRBV9 to TRBJ2-3, with D tentatively TRBD1 (5 bases). Trimming removed 4 bases from V and 6 bases from J, with 12 bases in between. Germline values: CDR1 SGDLS, CDR2 YYNGEE. CDR3 length: 13 residues. CDR3: CASSPRTYDTQYF. In DNA form, the CDR3 reads TGTGCCAGCAGCCCCCGGACATATGATACGCAGTATTTT.

Concerning this clone: The sample has other DNA sequences that encode this CDR3 too. The genes are TRBV5-1 and TRBJ1-1; D gene uncertain. CDR1 and CDR2 (germline): SGHRS, YFSETQ. Trimming cost V 0 bases and J 1 base, with 4 bases left between them. CDR3 size: 13 residues. The CDR3 DNA reads TGCGCCAGCAGCTTGGCAGGGAACACTGAAGCTTTCTTT. It codes for CASSLAGNTEAFF.

This clone has a handful of counts. This chain links TRBV2 with TRBJ2-7; D is ambiguous. V lost 4 bases and J 1 base, leaving 5 bases between the germline ends. Germline values: CDR1 SNHLY, CDR2 FYNNEI. This CDR3 has 12 residues. CDR3 loop: CASSGISYEQYF. CDR3 DNA: TGTGCCAGCAGTGGTATTTCCTACGAGCAGTACTTC.

CDR3 in DNA: TGTGCCAGCAGCTATGGGCGAATGCAGGGGGCAGTAGTTGAAAAACTGTTTTTT. Translation: CASSYGRMQGAVVEKLFF. This chain uses TRBV7-8 with TRBJ1-4, with 8 bases identical to TRBD1. Losses at the gene ends were 4 bases for V and 7 bases for J; bases not matched to a gene: 17. Germline assignment: CDR1 SGHVS and CDR2 FQNEAQ. The CDR3 covers 18 residues.

V usage is TRBV5-1 and J usage is TRBJ2-4; D possibly corresponds to TRBD2 (5 bases). This CDR3 spans 15 amino acids. Deletions cut 4 bases from V and 0 bases from J, with 11 bases between. The germline V gene has CDR1 SGHRS and CDR2 YFSETQ. Written as DNA, the CDR3 is TGCGCCAGCAGCGACTACTCCATAGCCAAAAACATTCAGTACTTC. Its translation is CASSDYSIAKNIQYF.

This chain links TRBV11-1 with TRBJ2-7; TRBD1 aligns across 7 bases. Germline V lookup: CDR1 SGHAT, CDR2 FQDESV (reference sequence). The V and J ends lost 1 base and 5 bases, in that order; junction bases with no gene match: 5. The CDR3 sequence is 14 residues long. The CDR3 loop is CASSLVRGPHEQYF. CDR3 nucleotides: TGTGCCAGCAGCTTAGTTAGGGGGCCGCACGAGCAGTACTTC. Full variable domain (outside the CDR3, taken from reference TRBV11-1 and TRBJ2-7): EAEVAQSPRYKITEKSQAVAFWCDPISGHATLYWYRQILGQGPELLVQFQDESVVDDSQLPKDRFSAERLKGVDSTLKIQPAELGDSAMYLCASSLVRGPHEQYFGPGTRLTVT.

V gene TRBV27 combines with J gene TRBJ2-7, with 7 bases aligning to TRBD1. Looked up from germline, CDR1 is MNHEY and CDR2 is SMNVEV (reference sequence). The CDR3 has 13 amino acids. J lost 4 bases, V lost 5 bases, and 5 bases had no gene match. This CDR3 reads CASSGTDLYEQYF. CDR3 DNA sequence: TGTGCCAGCAGTGGGACAGACTTGTACGAGCAGTACTTC.

This chain connects TRBV14 to TRBJ1-2, with D unclear. V lost 1 base and J 4 bases, leaving 10 bases between the germline ends. Germline V lookup: CDR1 SGHDN, CDR2 FVKESK. The CDR3 consists of 14 residues. For the CDR3, the DNA is TGTGCCAGCAGCCAAGTTTTGGGGAGCTATGGCTACACCTTC. This encodes CASSQVLGSYGYTF.

The rearrangement links TRBV7-8 to TRBJ1-4, with TRBD1 as a possible D gene (6 bases). This CDR3 has 16 amino acids. Trimming stripped 1 base from V and 4 bases from J, with 13 bases between. Per the germline V gene, CDR1 is SGHVS and CDR2 is FQNEAQ. As DNA, the CDR3 is TGTGCCAGCAGCTTAGACGTAGGGGGTGGTAATGAAAAACTGTTTTTT. Protein sequence: CASSLDVGGGNEKLFF.

The chain is built from TRBV4-1 and TRBJ2-1; 9 bases align to TRBD2. The germline V gene has CDR1 MGHRA and CDR2 YSYEKL. The CDR3 has 19 residues. The junction had 14 bases not matched to a gene; V was cut back by 5 bases and J by 0 bases. CDR3 loop: CASSFSGRGGSGSYNEQFF. The CDR3 DNA sequence: TGCGCCAGCAGCTTTAGCGGGAGAGGGGGGTCGGGCTCCTACAATGAGCAGTTCTTC.

The J gene is TRBJ2-3, the V gene TRBV7-7; 9 bases are a match to TRBD2. The ends lost 5 bases at V and 0 bases at J; junction bases unmatched: 3. CDR1 is SSHAT and CDR2 is FNYEAQ in the germline V gene (reference sequence). The CDR3 extends over 15 amino acids. The CDR3 coding sequence is TGTGCCAGCAGCCCCAGCGGGGGGAGCACAGATACGCAGTATTTT. Amino acid sequence: CASSPSGGSTDTQYF.

V usage is TRBV19 and J usage is TRBJ1-5; D ambiguous. This CDR3 has 14 amino acids. Trimming removed 5 bases from V and 9 bases from J, with 17 bases in between. Germline lookup yields CDR1 LNHDA and CDR2 SQIVND (reference sequence). Here the CDR3 reads CASSVSSLGLPQHF. The CDR3 nucleotides read TGTGCCAGTAGTGTATCCTCGCTGGGCTTGCCCCAGCATTTT.

The chain combines TRBV7-2 with TRBJ1-4; 8 bases agree with TRBD1. With 1 base clipped from V and 2 bases from J, the junction kept 3 bases outside the gene matches. Germline V gene data show CDR1 as SGHTA and CDR2 as FQGNSA. The CDR3 runs to 16 residues. CDR3 loop: CASSLGGQGTNEKLFF. The CDR3 region has the DNA TGTGCCAGCAGCTTAGGTGGACAGGGTACTAATGAAAAACTGTTTTTT. Looking up the rest from reference TRBV7-2 and TRBJ1-4 gives the full variable domain: GAGVSQSPSNKVTEKGKDVELRCDPISGHTALYWYRQSLGQGLEFLIYFQGNSAPDKSGLPSDRFSAERTGGSVSTLTIQRTQQEDSAVYLCASSLGGQGTNEKLFFGSGTQLSVL.

The chain combines TRBV9 with TRBJ1-1; TRBD1 matches 8 bases. The CDR3 loop spans 14 amino acids. With 4 bases clipped from V and 3 bases from J, the junction kept 5 bases outside the gene matches. CDR1 is SGDLS, CDR2 YYNGEE, per germline. The CDR3 protein is CASSPGQEYTEAFF. The CDR3 DNA follows: TGTGCCAGCAGCCCGGGACAGGAGTACACTGAAGCTTTCTTT.

This clone has only one observation. The chain employs TRBV27 and TRBJ2-7; maybe TRBD1 (6 bases). This CDR3 contains 13 residues. V lost 8 bases and J lost 7, with 18 bases in between. Germline loops: CDR1 MNHEY, CDR2 SMNVEV (reference sequence). The DNA for the CDR3 is TGTGCCAGCTCGGACAGAGCCTCGAAAGAGCAGTACTTC. This codes for CASSDRASKEQYF.

The chain couples TRBV19 to TRBJ1-1; D unclear. The CDR3 has 14 amino acids. With 2 bases removed from V and 3 bases from J, the gap between germline ends came to 10 bases. The germline gives CDR1 LNHDA, CDR2 SQIVND (reference sequence). CDR3 region: CASSIFPEDTEAFF. CDR3 nucleotide sequence: TGTGCCAGTAGTATATTTCCAGAAGACACTGAAGCTTTCTTT.

This clone was seen only a few times. J is TRBJ2-7 and V is TRBV28, with 7 bases lining up with TRBD1. The CDR3 is 15 residues long. Trimming took 4 bases from V and 0 from J; bases not matched to a gene: 6. Per the germline V gene, CDR1 is MDHEN and CDR2 is SYDVKM. In DNA, the CDR3 is TGTGCCAGCAGTTCCCCAGGGGGAAGCTCCTACGAGCAGTACTTC. As protein: CASSSPGGSSYEQYF.

Only one count was recorded for this clone. The V call is TRBV7-9, the J call TRBJ2-1; D possibly corresponds to TRBD2 (5 bases). In germline, CDR1 is SEHNR, CDR2 FQNEAQ (reference sequence). Trimming left V 7 bases short and J 8 bases short, with 15 bases between. The CDR3 runs 13 residues. CDR3 DNA: TGTGCCAGCACCCCGGTGAGGCGGGATGAGCAGTTCTTC. This translates into CASTPVRRDEQFF. Looking up the rest from reference TRBV7-9 and TRBJ2-1 gives the full variable domain: DTGVSQNPRHKITKRGQNVTFRCDPISEHNRLYWYRQTLGQGPEFLTYFQNEAQLEKSRLLSDRFSAERPKGSFSTLEIQRTEQGDSAMYLCASTPVRRDEQFFGPGTRLTVL.

This clone was detected a few times. The chain carries TRBV13 and TRBJ2-7, with 9 bases identical to TRBD2. CDR1 and CDR2 from the germline V gene are PRHDT and FYEKMQ (reference sequence). The CDR3 extends over 15 amino acids. V was pared by 1 base and J by 6 bases, with 7 bases of the junction left unmatched. CDR3 region: CASSLADSGSSEQYF. Written as DNA, the CDR3 is TGTGCCAGCAGCTTAGCGGATAGCGGGAGTTCCGAGCAGTACTTC.

This chain joins TRBV11-3 and TRBJ2-7; 7 positions match TRBD1. The CDR3 extends over 13 amino acids. Unmatched junction bases numbered 6, after V lost 5 bases and J lost 5 bases. From germline, CDR1 is SGHNT and CDR2 YENEEA. CDR3 region: CASSATGPHEQYF. Written as DNA, the CDR3 is TGTGCCAGCAGCGCGACAGGGCCCCACGAGCAGTACTTC.

The V call is TRBV30, the J call TRBJ1-4; possible D gene TRBD1, 5 bases. Trimming shortened V by 8 bases and J by 6 bases, and 16 bases separated the two germline ends. The germline gives CDR1 GTSNPN, CDR2 SVGIG (reference sequence). The CDR3 is 13 residues long. The CDR3 DNA is TGTGCCGGAGAAACCGGGACGGATGAAAAACTGTTTTTT. Its translation is CAGETGTDEKLFF. Filled out from reference TRBV30 and TRBJ1-4, the complete variable domain reads SQTIHQWPATLVQPVGSPLSLECTVEGTSNPNLYWYRQAAGRGLQLLFYSVGIGQISSEVPQNLSASRPQDRQFILSSKKLLLSDSGFYLCAGETGTDEKLFFGSGTQLSVL.

The rearrangement joins TRBV10-3 to TRBJ1-4; D is uncertain. Germline V gives CDR1 ENHRY, CDR2 SYGVKD. The V and J ends lost 2 bases and 7 bases respectively, with 17 bases between them. The CDR3 totals 16 residues. DNA for the CDR3: TGTGCCATCAGTGAGCTTGGATCCGGGATTGGTGAAAAACTGTTTTTT. As protein: CAISELGSGIGEKLFF.

This clone is labeled as medium-sized. V usage is TRBV27 and J usage is TRBJ1-2; 8 bases are shared with TRBD1. CDR1 and CDR2 (germline): MNHEY, SMNVEV (reference sequence). J gave up 3 bases and V 5 bases, and 5 bases lay outside the gene matches. The CDR3 covers 14 residues. CDR3 protein: CASSHTQGDYGYTF. The CDR3 DNA reads TGTGCCAGCAGTCATACACAGGGGGACTATGGCTACACCTTC.

This chain joins TRBV6-2 or TRBV6-3 and TRBJ1-4; 7 bases map to TRBD1. J was trimmed by 4 bases and V by 5 bases; bases with no gene match: 7. Germline V lookup: CDR1 MNHEY, CDR2 SVGEGT. The CDR3 is 15 residues long. The CDR3 protein is CASSNHRDSNEKLFF. The CDR3 DNA reads as TGTGCCAGCAGTAACCACCGGGACAGTAATGAAAAACTGTTTTTT.

The rearrangement joins TRBV4-1 to TRBJ2-3; TRBD2 agrees at 8 bases. The CDR3 is made up of 17 amino acids. J lost 1 base, V lost 6 bases, and 12 bases had no gene match. Germline assignment: CDR1 MGHRA and CDR2 YSYEKL. For the CDR3, the DNA is TGCGCCAGCAGGCCAGTAGAAGCGGGAGCTGGCACAGATACGCAGTATTTT. Its protein product is CASRPVEAGAGTDTQYF.